This T cell receptor (beta chain) was sequenced during a study of vaccination and CD4 T cells after COVID-19. This clonotype was seen a few times. Its antigen remains unidentified. Stated treatment: roughly nine-day PBMC culture with coronavirus spike peptide pools or control peptides (ViraFEST assay). Prior to the COVID-19 pandemic (2011-2018), the unexposed donor's CD4+ T cells were collected. Cells permitting, SARS-CoV-2 S/N and four cold-coronavirus spikes were tested on unexposed-donor CD4+ T cells. Once obtained from cultured CD4+ T cells, the DNA was sequenced using the Oncomine TCR Beta short-read assay. From the PCR reads, TCRdb called clonotypes with MiXCR, one entry per CDR3 protein. This table has 9,300 or so distinct CDR3 sequences, more than 45% appearing once. Material for sequencing was CD4+ T cells from blood, cultured in vitro. The receptor was isolated from a human donor in good health.

The CDR3 loop is CASSTRGGGPYQPQHF. The CDR3 region has the DNA TGTGCCAGTAGTACTCGGGGTGGGGGCCCGTATCAGCCCCAGCATTTT. The rearrangement links TRBV19 to TRBJ1-5; D is perhaps TRBD1 (6 bases). CDR3 length: 16 residues. V was shortened by 4 bases and J by 5 bases, with 18 bases between the two germline ends. Germline V lookup: CDR1 LNHDA, CDR2 SQIVND (reference sequence).